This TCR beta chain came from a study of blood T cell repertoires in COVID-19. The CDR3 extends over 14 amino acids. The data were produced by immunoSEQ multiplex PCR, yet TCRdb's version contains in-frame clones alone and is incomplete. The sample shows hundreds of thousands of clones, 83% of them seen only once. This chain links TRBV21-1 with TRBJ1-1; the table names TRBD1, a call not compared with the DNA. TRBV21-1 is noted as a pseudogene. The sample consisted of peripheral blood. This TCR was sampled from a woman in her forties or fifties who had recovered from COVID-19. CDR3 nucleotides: TGTGCCAGCAGCACCACAGGGGTGAACACTGAAGCTTTCTTT. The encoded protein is CASSTTGVNTEAFF.